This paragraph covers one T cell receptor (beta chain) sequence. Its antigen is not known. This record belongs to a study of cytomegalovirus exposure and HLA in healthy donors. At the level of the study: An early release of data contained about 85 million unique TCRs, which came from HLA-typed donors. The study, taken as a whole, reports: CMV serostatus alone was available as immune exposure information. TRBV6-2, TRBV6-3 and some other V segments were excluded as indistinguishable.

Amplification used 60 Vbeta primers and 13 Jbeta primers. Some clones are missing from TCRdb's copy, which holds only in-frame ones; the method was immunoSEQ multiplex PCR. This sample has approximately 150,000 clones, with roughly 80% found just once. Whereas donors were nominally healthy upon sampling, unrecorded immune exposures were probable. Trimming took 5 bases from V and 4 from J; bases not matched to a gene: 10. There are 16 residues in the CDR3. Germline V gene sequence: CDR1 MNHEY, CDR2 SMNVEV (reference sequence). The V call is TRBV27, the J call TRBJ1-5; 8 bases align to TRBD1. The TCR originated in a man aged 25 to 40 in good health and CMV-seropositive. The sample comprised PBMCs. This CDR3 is CASSPLMGQVNQPQHF. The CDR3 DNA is TGTGCCAGCAGTCCCCTAATGGGACAGGTAAATCAGCCCCAGCATTTT.